This is a list of T cell receptor beta chains from one sample in a study of blood T cells in healthy people across ages. TCRdb recomputed calls from the 5' RACE reads with MiXCR, one row per CDR3 protein. This table holds around 1,000,000 distinct CDR3 sequences, roughly two fifths found once. Material: blood. All receptors come from a man between 18 and 35 years old in good health. The CDR3 runs from the conserved cysteine through the conserved F or W. Each record gives: V gene, D gene, J gene, clone size, CDR3 DNA, CDR3 protein. The D gene is left open where the match is weak. The size entry is marked missing in some rows and otherwise reads once, few, many or a size class.

TRBV12-3/TRBV12-4	.	TRBJ2-1	.	TGTGCCAGCAGTTTAGATACAGTAGATGAGCAGTTCTTC	CASSLDTVDEQFF
TRBV7-9	.	TRBJ1-4	.	TGTGCCAGCAGCTTTTACAGGGATTGGAATGAAAAACTGTTTTTT	CASSFYRDWNEKLFF
TRBV12-3/TRBV12-4	.	TRBJ1-6	.	TGTGCCAGCAGTTTACGGACTGATAATTCACCCCTCCACTTT	CASSLRTDNSPLHF
TRBV20-1	.	TRBJ2-1	.	TGCAGTGCTAGAGATACCCTAGTGGAGGAGCAGTTCTTC	CSARDTLVEEQFF
TRBV29-1	.	TRBJ2-7	.	TGCAGCGTCTCCAGGGGGGACGGTGGCGAGCAGTACTTC	CSVSRGDGGEQYF
TRBV6-2/TRBV6-3	.	TRBJ1-1	few	TGTGCCAGCAGTCGATTCCAGGGAACTGAAGCTTTCTTT	CASSRFQGTEAFF
TRBV12-3/TRBV12-4	.	TRBJ2-5	.	TGTGCCAGCACCGTTAGTCGCCGGGACACTTTGTACCAAGAGACCCAGTACTTC	CASTVSRRDTLYQETQYF
TRBV5-1	TRBD1	TRBJ1-6	.	TGCGCCAGCAGCCTTACAGGGGGAGTTAATTCACCCCTCCACTTT	CASSLTGGVNSPLHF
TRBV5-1	TRBD1	TRBJ1-2	few	TGCGCCAGCAGCCCTACCACAGGGGTAGGCACCTTC	CASSPTTGVGTF
TRBV27	.	TRBJ1-6	many	TGTGCCAGCAGTTTGTCACAGGGCAGCGGTAATTCACCCCTCCACTTT	CASSLSQGSGNSPLHF
TRBV27	.	TRBJ2-7	.	TGTGCCAGCAGTGCGGGCTGGTGGTCACTCAACTCCTACGACGAGCAGTACTTC	CASSAGWWSLNSYDEQYF
TRBV7-2	.	TRBJ1-2	.	TGTGCCAGCAGCCCAGTGGGGGGAAACTATGACTACACCTTC	CASSPVGGNYDYTF
TRBV2	.	TRBJ2-1	once	TGTGCCAGCAGTGGTGACAGGAGGTCCTACAATGAGCAGTTCTTC	CASSGDRRSYNEQFF
TRBV9	.	TRBJ2-6	few	TGTGCCAGCAGCCCCCGAGGACAGACTTCTGGGGCCAACGTCCTGACTTTC	CASSPRGQTSGANVLTF
TRBV2	.	TRBJ2-3	.	TGTGCCAGCAGTGCGGGGCACGGCGGGGCAGATACGCAGTATTTT	CASSAGHGGADTQYF
TRBV6-2/TRBV6-3	TRBD1	TRBJ2-7	.	TGTGCCAGCACATACACAGGGGTCTCCTACGAGCAGTACTTC	CASTYTGVSYEQYF
TRBV5-1	.	TRBJ2-5	many	TGTGCCAGCAGTTTAGTACCCCAAGAGACCCAGTACTTC	CASSLVPQETQYF
TRBV4-2	TRBD2	TRBJ2-1	.	TGTGCCAGCAGCCAAGAGGGAGGACTAGCCGGGGAGACCCAGTTCTTC	CASSQEGGLAGETQFF
TRBV29-1	.	TRBJ2-5	.	TGCAGCGTTTTAAATAAGGACAGACAAGAGACCCAGTACTTC	CSVLNKDRQETQYF
TRBV5-1	.	TRBJ2-3	.	TGCGCCAGCACCTTGGGCCTACACATCACAGATACGCAGTATTTT	CASTLGLHITDTQYF
TRBV20-1	.	TRBJ2-3	.	TGCAGTGCCACGTCCCAGGACACAGATACGCAGTATTTT	CSATSQDTDTQYF
TRBV3-1	.	TRBJ2-6	.	TGTGCCAGCATCGAACTAGGGAGGGCCAACGTCCTGACTTTC	CASIELGRANVLTF
TRBV6-5	TRBD1	TRBJ2-1	many	TGTGCCAGCAGTCCTATGGGACAGATCAATGAGCAGTTCTTC	CASSPMGQINEQFF
TRBV18	TRBD1	TRBJ1-2	.	TGTGCCAGCTCACTAGTGAGGACAGGCGATTCTCCCATCATTTATGGCTACACCTTC	CASSLVRTGDSPIIYGYTF
TRBV28	.	TRBJ2-1	few	TGTGCCAGCACCCCCCGGCAGGGGTCCAATGAGCAGTTCTTC	CASTPRQGSNEQFF
TRBV7-3	.	TRBJ2-5	once	TGTGCCAGCAGCTCCGCATCAGGGCGGCCAGAGACCCAGTACTTC	CASSSASGRPETQYF
TRBV2	TRBD1	TRBJ1-2	few	TGTGCCAGCAGTGACAGGGGGCGGAACGCATATGGCTACACCTTC	CASSDRGRNAYGYTF
TRBV2	.	TRBJ2-3	.	TGTGCCAGCAGTGAGCAGGGGAGTACGCAGTATTTT	CASSEQGSTQYF
TRBV11-2	.	TRBJ2-6	.	TGTGCCAGCAGCTTAGGTAGCCCCCAAGGGCCTCTTATATCTGGGGCCAACGTCCTGACTTTC	CASSLGSPQGPLISGANVLTF
TRBV27	.	TRBJ1-1	.	TGTACCAGCAGTTCGACAGTTAACACTGAAGCTTTCTTT	CTSSSTVNTEAFF
TRBV6-1	.	TRBJ2-3	.	TGTGCCAGCAGTGAACCCGCCGGAGATACGCAGTATTTT	CASSEPAGDTQYF
TRBV25-1	TRBD1	TRBJ2-7	.	TGTGCCAGCAGTTCGCGGACAGGGTCCCACGAGCAGTACTTC	CASSSRTGSHEQYF
TRBV10-3	.	TRBJ2-2	.	TGTGCCATCAGTGATCTGGTACAGGGAGGTAACACCGGGGAGCTGTTTTTT	CAISDLVQGGNTGELFF
TRBV27	TRBD1	TRBJ2-1	few	TGTGCCAGCAGTGCTGGGACAGCCCAAGGGCAGTTCTTC	CASSAGTAQGQFF
TRBV20-1	.	TRBJ2-2	.	TGCAGTGCTAGAGATATGGTCCAGGGGGAGGTCACCGGGGAGCTGTTTTTT	CSARDMVQGEVTGELFF
TRBV6-5	.	TRBJ1-4	.	TGTGCCAGCAGTCGCCCCGGATATGGGGGTAATGAAAAACTGTTTTTT	CASSRPGYGGNEKLFF
TRBV4-1	.	TRBJ1-4	few	TGCGCCAGCAGCCAAGATCCTGTACGTGGGGCTAATGAAAAACTGTTTTTT	CASSQDPVRGANEKLFF
TRBV6-6	TRBD2	TRBJ2-5	.	TGTGCCAGCAGTTACCCAGCGGGGGGTCTTAGGAATGAGCAGTACTTC	CASSYPAGGLRNEQYF
TRBV27	TRBD1	TRBJ2-1	few	TGTGCCTGCTCCCGGGACAGGTTTAATGAGCAGTTCTTC	CACSRDRFNEQFF
TRBV6-2/TRBV6-3	TRBD1	TRBJ2-1	.	TGTGCCAGCAGTTACCCCCGGGACAGGTACTACAATGAGCAGTTCTTC	CASSYPRDRYYNEQFF
TRBV5-1	.	TRBJ2-4	many	TGCGCCAGCAGCTTGGCCGGGGGACTTCCCCTTAACTTAGCCAAAAACATTCAGTACTTC	CASSLAGGLPLNLAKNIQYF
TRBV12-3/TRBV12-4	.	TRBJ2-5	.	TGTGCCAGCACCCTCAGGGGGGACCAAGAGACCCAGTACTTC	CASTLRGDQETQYF
TRBV20-1	.	TRBJ2-3	.	TGCAGTTCCCCAACTGGCGGGGACGGCACAGATACGCAGTATTTT	CSSPTGGDGTDTQYF
TRBV20-1	.	TRBJ2-3	few	TGCAGCGAGACCCAGGGGACAGATACGCAGTATTTT	CSETQGTDTQYF
TRBV9	.	TRBJ1-4	.	TGTGCCAGCGCCCTAGCGGGGGATGACGAAAAACTGTTTTTT	CASALAGDDEKLFF
TRBV20-1	TRBD1	TRBJ2-1	.	TGCAGTGCTAGATGGACAGGGTCCAGGTCTAAGTACAATGAGCAGTTCTTC	CSARWTGSRSKYNEQFF
TRBV29-1	.	TRBJ2-5	.	TGCAGCGTTAGGTGGCGAGAGACCCAGTACTTC	CSVRWRETQYF
TRBV5-5	.	TRBJ1-1	.	TGTGCCAGCAGCTTTGCCCTTTCCAGGGGCACTGAAGCTTTCTTT	CASSFALSRGTEAFF
TRBV10-3	.	TRBJ1-5	.	TGTGCCATCAGCGAGTCCGGAAGCAATCAGCCCCAGCATTTT	CAISESGSNQPQHF
TRBV10-3	.	TRBJ1-1	few	TGTGCCATCCGCTTGGGGTCAGTGGACACTGAAGCTTTCTTT	CAIRLGSVDTEAFF
TRBV3-1	.	TRBJ1-1	.	TGTGCCAGCAGCCAAGATTTTTCCTCCGGCACTGAAGCTTTCTTT	CASSQDFSSGTEAFF